This TCR beta chain was sequenced during a study of T cell responses to AZD1222 COVID-19 vaccine. In the case of this clone: The antigen remains unidentified.

The junction had 2 bases not matched to a gene; V was cut back by 2 bases and J by 5 bases. CDR1 is GTSNPN, CDR2 SVGIG, per germline (reference sequence). The CDR3 length is 13 residues. Pooling covered second doses at about 4 or about 12 weeks. Regarding the study as a whole: Spike-specific TCR breadth and depth both grew after two AZD1222 doses.

Assay used: immunoSEQ multiplex PCR; TCRdb lists only in-frame clones, some missing. The sample includes tens of thousands of clones, approximately 89% of them seen just once. This sequence was found in an adult who received the AZD1222 COVID-19 vaccine. The V gene is TRBV30, the J gene TRBJ1-1; 10 positions match TRBD1. The sample was peripheral blood, taken 28 days after the second AZD1222 dose. The CDR3 sequence is CAWSWDRGTEAFF. The CDR3 nucleotides are TGTGCCTGGAGTTGGGACAGGGGTACTGAAGCTTTCTTT.